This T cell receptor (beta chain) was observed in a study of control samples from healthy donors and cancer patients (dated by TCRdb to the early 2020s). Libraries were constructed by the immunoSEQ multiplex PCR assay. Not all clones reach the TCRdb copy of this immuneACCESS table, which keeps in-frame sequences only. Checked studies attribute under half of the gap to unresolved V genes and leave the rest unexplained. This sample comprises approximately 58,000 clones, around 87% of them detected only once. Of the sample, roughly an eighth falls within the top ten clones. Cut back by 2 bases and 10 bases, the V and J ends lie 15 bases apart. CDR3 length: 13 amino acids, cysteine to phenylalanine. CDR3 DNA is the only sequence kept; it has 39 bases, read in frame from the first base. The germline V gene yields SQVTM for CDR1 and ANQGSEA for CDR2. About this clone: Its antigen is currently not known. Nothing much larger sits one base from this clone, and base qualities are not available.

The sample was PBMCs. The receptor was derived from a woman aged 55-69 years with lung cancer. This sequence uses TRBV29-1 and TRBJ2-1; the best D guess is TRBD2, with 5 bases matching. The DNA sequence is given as TGCAGCGTTGAAAAAAACGGGAATACCGAGCAGTTCTTC. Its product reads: CSVEKNGNTEQFF.